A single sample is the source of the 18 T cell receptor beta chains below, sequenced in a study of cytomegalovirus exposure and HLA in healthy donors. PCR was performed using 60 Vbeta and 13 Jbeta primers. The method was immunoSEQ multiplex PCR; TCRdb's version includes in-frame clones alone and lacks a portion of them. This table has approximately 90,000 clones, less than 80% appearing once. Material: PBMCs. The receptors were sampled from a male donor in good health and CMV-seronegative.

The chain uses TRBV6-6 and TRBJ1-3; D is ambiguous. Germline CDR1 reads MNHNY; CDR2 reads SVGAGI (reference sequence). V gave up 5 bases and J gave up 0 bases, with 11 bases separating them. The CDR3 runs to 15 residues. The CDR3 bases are TGTGCCAGCAGTAGTGGAGGGTACTCTGGAAACACCATATATTTT. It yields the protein CASSSGGYSGNTIYF.

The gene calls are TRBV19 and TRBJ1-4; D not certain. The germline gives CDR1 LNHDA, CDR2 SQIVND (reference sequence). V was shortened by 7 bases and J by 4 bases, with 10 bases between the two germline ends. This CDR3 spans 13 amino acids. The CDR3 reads CASMRRVNEKLFF. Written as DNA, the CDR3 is TGTGCCAGTATGAGACGGGTTAATGAAAAACTGTTTTTT. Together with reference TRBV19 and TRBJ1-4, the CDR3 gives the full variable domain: DGGITQSPKYLFRKEGQNVTLSCEQNLNHDAMYWYRQDPGQGLRLIYYSQIVNDFQKGDIAEGYSVSREKKESFPLTVTSAQKNPTAFYLCASMRRVNEKLFFGSGTQLSVL.

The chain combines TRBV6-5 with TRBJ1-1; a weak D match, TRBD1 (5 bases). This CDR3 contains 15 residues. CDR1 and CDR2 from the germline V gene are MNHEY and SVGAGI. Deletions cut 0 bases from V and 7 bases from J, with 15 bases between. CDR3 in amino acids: CASSYSGLGGYEAFF. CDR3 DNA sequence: TGTGCCAGCAGTTACTCGGGGCTTGGCGGTTATGAAGCTTTCTTT.

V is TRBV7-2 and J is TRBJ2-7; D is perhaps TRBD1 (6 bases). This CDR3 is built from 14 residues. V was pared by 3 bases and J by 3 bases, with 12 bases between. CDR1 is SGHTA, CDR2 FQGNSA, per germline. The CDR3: CASSLDSLNYEQYF. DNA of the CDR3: TGTGCCAGCAGCTTGGACAGCCTTAACTACGAGCAGTACTTC.

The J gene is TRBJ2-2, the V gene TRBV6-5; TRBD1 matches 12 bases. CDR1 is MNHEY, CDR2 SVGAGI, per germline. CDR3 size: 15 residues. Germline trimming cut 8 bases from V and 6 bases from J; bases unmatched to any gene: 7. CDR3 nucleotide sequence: TGTGCCAGCGGAAAGGGACAGGGGGCTTCCGGGGAGCTGTTTTTT. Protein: CASGKGQGASGELFF.

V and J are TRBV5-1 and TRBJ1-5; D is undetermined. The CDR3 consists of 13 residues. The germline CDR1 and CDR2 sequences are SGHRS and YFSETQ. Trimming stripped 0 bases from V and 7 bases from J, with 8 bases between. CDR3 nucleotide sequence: TGCGCCAGCAGCTTGGGGCCGGGGCAGCCCCAGCATTTT. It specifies CASSLGPGQPQHF.

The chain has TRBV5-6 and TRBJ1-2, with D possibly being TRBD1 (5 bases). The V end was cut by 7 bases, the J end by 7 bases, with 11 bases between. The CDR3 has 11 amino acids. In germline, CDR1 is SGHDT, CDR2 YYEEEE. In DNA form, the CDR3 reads TGTGCCAGCTTTGGAAGGGGTGGCTACACCTTC. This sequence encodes CASFGRGGYTF.

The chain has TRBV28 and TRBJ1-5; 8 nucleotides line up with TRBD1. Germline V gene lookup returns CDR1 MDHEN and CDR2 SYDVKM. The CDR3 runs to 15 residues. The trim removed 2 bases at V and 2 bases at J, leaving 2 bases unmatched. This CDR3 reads CASSLGQGGNQPQHF. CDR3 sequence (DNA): TGTGCCAGCAGTTTAGGACAGGGTGGCAATCAGCCCCAGCATTTT.

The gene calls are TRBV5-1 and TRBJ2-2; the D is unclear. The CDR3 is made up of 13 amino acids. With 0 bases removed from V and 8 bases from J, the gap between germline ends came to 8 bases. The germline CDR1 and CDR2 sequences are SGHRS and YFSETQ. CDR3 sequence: CASSLEPRGELFF. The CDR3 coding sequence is TGCGCCAGCAGCTTGGAACCCCGGGGGGAGCTGTTTTTT.

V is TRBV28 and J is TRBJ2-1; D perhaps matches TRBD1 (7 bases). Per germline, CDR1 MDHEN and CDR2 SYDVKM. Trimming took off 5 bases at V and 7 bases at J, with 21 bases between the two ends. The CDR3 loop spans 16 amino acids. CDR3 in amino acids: CASSPGTAGGVNEQFF. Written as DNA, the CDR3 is TGTGCCAGCAGTCCCGGGACAGCCGGCGGGGTGAATGAGCAGTTCTTC. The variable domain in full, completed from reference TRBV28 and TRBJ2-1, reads DVKVTQSSRYLVKRTGEKVFLECVQDMDHENMFWYRQDPGLGLRLIYFSYDVKMKEKGDIPEGYSVSREKKERFSLILESASTNQTSMYLCASSPGTAGGVNEQFFGPGTRLTVL.

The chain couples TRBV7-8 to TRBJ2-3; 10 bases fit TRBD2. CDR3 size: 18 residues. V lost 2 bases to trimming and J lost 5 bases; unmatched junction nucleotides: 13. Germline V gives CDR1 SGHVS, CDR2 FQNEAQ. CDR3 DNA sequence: TGTGCCAGCAGCTTACCTGTCGGGAGCGGGGGGGTAATAGATACGCAGTATTTT. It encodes CASSLPVGSGGVIDTQYF.

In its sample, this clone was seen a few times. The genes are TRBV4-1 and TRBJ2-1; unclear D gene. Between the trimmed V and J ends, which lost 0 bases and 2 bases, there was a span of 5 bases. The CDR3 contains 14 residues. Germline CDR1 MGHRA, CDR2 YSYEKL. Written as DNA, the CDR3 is TGCGCCAGCAGCCAAGATGCTACCTACAATGAGCAGTTCTTC. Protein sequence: CASSQDATYNEQFF.

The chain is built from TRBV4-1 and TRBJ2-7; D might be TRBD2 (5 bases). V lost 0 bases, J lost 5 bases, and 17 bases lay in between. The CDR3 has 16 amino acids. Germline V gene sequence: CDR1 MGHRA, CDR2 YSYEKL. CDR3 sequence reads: CASSQEKERTVDEQYF. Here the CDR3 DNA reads TGCGCCAGCAGCCAAGAGAAGGAAAGGACTGTGGACGAGCAGTACTTC.

CDR3 protein: CSVEDWGRYNEQFF. CDR3 coding DNA: TGCAGCGTTGAAGATTGGGGGCGCTACAATGAGCAGTTCTTC. The chain joins TRBV29-1 to TRBJ2-1, with D possibly matching TRBD1 (6 bases). The CDR3 is 14 residues long. V dropped 0 bases and J dropped 3 bases, with 9 bases sitting between them. Germline V CDR1 and CDR2: SQVTM, ANQGSEA.

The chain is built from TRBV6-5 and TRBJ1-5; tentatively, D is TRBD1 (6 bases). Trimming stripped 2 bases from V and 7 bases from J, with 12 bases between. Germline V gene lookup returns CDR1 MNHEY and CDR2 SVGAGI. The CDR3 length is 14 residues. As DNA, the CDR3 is TGTGCCAGCAGTTACATCACAGGGCAGCAGCCCCAGCATTTT. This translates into CASSYITGQQPQHF.

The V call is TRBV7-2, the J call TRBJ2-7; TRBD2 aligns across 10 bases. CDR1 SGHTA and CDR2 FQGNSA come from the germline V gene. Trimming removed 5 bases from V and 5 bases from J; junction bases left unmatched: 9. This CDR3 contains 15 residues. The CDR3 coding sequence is TGTGCCAGCAGCCCAGCGAGCGGGAGGGTAGACGAGCAGTACTTC. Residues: CASSPASGRVDEQYF.

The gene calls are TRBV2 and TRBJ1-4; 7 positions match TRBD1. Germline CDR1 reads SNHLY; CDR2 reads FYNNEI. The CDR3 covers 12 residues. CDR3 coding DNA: TGTGCAATAGGGACAGCGAATGAAAAACTGTTTTTT. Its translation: CAIGTANEKLFF.

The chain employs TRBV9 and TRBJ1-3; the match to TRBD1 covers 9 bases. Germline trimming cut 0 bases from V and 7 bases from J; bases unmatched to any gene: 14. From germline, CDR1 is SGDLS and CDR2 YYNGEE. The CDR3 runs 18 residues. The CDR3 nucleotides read TGTGCCAGCAGCGTAGCTATCGAACAGGGGGCTACTTGGAACACCATATATTTT. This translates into CASSVAIEQGATWNTIYF.